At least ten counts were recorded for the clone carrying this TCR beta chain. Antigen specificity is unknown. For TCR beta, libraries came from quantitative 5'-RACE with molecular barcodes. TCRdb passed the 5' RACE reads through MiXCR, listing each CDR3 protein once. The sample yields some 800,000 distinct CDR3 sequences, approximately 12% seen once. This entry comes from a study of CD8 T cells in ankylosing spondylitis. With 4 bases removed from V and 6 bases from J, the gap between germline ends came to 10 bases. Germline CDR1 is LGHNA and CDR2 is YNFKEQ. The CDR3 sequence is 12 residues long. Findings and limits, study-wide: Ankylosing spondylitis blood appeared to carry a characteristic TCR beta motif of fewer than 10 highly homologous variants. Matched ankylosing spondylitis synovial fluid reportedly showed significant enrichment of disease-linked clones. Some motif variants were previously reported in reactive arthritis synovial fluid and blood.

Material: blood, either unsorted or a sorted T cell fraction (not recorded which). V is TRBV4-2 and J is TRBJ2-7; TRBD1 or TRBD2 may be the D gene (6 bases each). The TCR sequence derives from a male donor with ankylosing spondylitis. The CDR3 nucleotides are TGTGCCAGCAGCCTGGGGGGCTCCGAGCAGTACTTC. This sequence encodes CASSLGGSEQYF.